This record looks at one T cell receptor beta chain sequence and its context. Its antigen is currently unknown. The sample originates from a study of Ad26.COV2.S vaccination and SARS-CoV-2 variants. As for the study in general: Intramuscularly, Ad26.COV2.S was given either once or twice, 56 days apart. General study findings and limits: Responses of T cells in total may have been underestimated by the TCR breadth and depth analyses.

The treatment is: 19 received Ad26.COV2.S at low or high dose, single or two shots; roughly five received placebo; per-sample allocation not given. Samples analyzed were those drawn on day 63 after the first vaccine or placebo injection. The sample came from a Boston adult aged 18-55 years. Its platform was an Ad26 vector, and its expressed antigen was Wuhan-strain SARS-CoV-2 spike. The CDR3 totals 13 residues. Germline CDR1 is MNHEY and CDR2 is SVGAGI. Clones were sequenced by immunoSEQ multiplex PCR, and TCRdb holds only the in-frame ones, with some missing. The repertoire has 500,000 or so clones, around nine tenths of them found once; the top ten carry about 13%.

The input for sequencing was peripheral blood, taken in a trial of Ad26.COV2.S vaccine versus placebo. This chain uses TRBV6-5 with TRBJ2-3; 7 positions match TRBD1. This receptor was obtained from a person between 18 and 65 years old who received the Ad26.COV2.S COVID-19 vaccine or a placebo. The CDR3 sequence is CATGHDASDTQYF. DNA of the CDR3: TGTGCGACAGGGCACGATGCTTCAGATACGCAGTATTTT.